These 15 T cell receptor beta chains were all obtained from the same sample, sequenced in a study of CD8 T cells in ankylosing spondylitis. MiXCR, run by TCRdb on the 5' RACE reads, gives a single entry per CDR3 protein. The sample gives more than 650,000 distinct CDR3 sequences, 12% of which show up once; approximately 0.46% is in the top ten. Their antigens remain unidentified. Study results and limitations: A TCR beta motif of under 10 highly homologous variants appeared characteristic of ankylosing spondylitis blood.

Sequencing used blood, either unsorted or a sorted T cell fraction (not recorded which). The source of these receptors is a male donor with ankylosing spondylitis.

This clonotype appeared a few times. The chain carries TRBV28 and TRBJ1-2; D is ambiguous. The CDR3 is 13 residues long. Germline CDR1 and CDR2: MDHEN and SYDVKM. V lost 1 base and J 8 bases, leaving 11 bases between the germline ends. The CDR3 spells CASSLLILKGYTF. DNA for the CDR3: TGTGCCAGCAGTTTATTAATCCTGAAGGGCTACACCTTC.

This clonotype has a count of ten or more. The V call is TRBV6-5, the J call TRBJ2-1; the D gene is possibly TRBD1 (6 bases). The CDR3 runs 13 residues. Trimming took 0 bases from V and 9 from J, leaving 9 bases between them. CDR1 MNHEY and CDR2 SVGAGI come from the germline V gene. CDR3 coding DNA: TGTGCCAGCAGTTACTCGTTCAGGGGTGAGCAGTTCTTC. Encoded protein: CASSYSFRGEQFF.

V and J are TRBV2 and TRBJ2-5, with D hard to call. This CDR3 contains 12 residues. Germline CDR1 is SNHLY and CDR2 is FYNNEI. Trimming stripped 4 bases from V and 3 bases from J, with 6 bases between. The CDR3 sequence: CASSGSEETQYF. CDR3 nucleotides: TGTGCCAGCAGTGGGTCGGAAGAGACCCAGTACTTC.

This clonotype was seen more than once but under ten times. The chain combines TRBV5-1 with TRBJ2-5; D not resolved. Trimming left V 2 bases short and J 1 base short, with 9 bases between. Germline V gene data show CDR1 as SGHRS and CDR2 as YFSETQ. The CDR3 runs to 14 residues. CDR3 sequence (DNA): TGCGCCAGCAGCTTTTCGACGACCCAAGAGACCCAGTACTTC. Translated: CASSFSTTQETQYF.

The CDR3 sequence is CATSDNTGEAYNEQFF. As DNA, the CDR3 is TGTGCCACCAGTGACAATACAGGGGAAGCCTACAATGAGCAGTTCTTC. The chain couples TRBV24-1 to TRBJ2-1; 7 bases are shared with TRBD1. This CDR3 is built from 16 residues. V lost 4 bases to trimming and J lost 2 bases; unmatched junction nucleotides: 7. The germline V gene encodes CDR1 KGHDR and CDR2 SFDVKD.

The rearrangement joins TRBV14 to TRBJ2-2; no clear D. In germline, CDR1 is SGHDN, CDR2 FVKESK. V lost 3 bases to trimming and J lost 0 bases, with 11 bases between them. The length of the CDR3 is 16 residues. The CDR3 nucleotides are TGTGCCAGCAGCCACCCTTGGTACTCGAACACCGGGGAGCTGTTTTTT. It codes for CASSHPWYSNTGELFF.

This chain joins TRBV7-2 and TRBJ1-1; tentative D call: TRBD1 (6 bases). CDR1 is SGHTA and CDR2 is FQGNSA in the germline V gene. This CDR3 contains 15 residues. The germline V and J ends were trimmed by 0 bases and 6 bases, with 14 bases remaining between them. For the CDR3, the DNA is TGTGCCAGCAGCTTAGCGGTGGGGGCGCAGGCTGAAGCTTTCTTT. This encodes CASSLAVGAQAEAFF.

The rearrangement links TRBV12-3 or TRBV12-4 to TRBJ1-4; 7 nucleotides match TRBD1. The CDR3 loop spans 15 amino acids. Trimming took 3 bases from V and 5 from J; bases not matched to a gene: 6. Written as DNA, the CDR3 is TGTGCCAGCAGTTTGGACAGGAGGTCGAATGAAAAACTGTTTTTT. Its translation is CASSLDRRSNEKLFF.

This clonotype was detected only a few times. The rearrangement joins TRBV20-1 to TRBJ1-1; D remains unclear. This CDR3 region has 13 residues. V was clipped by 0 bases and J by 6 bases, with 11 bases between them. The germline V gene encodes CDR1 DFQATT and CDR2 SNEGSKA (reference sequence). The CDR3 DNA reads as TGCAGTGCTAGAGATTATCGCAGCGCTGAAGCTTTCTTT. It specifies CSARDYRSAEAFF.

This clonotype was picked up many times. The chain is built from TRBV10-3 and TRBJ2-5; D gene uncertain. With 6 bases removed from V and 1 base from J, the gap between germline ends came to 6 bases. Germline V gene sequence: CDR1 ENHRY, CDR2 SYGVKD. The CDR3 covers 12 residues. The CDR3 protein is CAISAVQETQYF. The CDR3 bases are TGTGCCATCAGCGCCGTCCAAGAGACCCAGTACTTC.

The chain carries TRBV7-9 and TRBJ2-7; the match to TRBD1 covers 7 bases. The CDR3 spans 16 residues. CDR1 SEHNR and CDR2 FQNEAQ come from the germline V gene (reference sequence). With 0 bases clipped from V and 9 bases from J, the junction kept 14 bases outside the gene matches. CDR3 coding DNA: TGTGCCAGCAGCTTAGCGCCCCTGGAGACAGGGCAGGTGCAGTACTTC. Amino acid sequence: CASSLAPLETGQVQYF.

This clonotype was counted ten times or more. CDR3 in amino acids: CAISEGTEETQYF. The CDR3 DNA reads TGTGCCATCAGTGAGGGGACAGAAGAGACCCAGTACTTC. The chain employs TRBV10-3 and TRBJ2-5; 7 bases agree with TRBD1. CDR1 ENHRY and CDR2 SYGVKD come from the germline V gene. The CDR3 consists of 13 residues. V shed 2 bases and J 3 bases; nucleotides not matched to a gene: 0.

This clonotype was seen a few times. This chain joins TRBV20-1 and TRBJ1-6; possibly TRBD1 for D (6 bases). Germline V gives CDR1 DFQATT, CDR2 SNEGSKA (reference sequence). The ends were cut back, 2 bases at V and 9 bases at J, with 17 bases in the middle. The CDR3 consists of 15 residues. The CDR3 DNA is TGCAGTGCTAGACTCACCGGGACAACCGCTTCACCCCTCCACTTT. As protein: CSARLTGTTASPLHF.

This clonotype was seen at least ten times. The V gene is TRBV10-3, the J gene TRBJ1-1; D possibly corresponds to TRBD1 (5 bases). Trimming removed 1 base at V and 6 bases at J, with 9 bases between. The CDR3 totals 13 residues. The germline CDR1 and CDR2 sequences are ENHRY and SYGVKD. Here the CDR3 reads CAISEFVQAEAFF. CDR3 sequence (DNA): TGTGCCATCAGTGAGTTCGTACAGGCTGAAGCTTTCTTT.

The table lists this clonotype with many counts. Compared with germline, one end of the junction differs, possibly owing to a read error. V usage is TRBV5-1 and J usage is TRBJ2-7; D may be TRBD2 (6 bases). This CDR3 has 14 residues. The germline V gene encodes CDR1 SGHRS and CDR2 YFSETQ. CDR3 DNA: TGTGCCAGCAGCTTAGTGCCGGGGGCCTACGAGCAGTACTTC. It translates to CASSLVPGAYEQYF.